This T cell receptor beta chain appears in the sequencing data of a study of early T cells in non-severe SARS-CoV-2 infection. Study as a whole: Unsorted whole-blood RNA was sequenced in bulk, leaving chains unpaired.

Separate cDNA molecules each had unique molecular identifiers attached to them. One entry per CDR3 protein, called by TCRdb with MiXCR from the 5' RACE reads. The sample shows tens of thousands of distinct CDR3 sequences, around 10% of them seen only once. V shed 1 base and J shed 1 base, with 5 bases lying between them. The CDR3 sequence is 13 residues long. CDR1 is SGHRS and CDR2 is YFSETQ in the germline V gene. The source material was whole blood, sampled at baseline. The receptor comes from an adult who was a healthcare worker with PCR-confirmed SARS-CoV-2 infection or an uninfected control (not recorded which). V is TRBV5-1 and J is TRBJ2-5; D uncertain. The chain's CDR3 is CASSLYSQETQYF. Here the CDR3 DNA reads TGCGCCAGCAGCTTGTACAGCCAAGAGACCCAGTACTTC.